Below, one T cell receptor (beta chain) is given with its context. The germline CDR1 and CDR2 sequences are SGHDT and YYEEEE. The CDR3 covers 17 residues. With 0 bases clipped from V and 5 bases from J, the junction kept 14 bases outside the gene matches. This record comes from a study of PD-1 blockade in classical Hodgkin lymphoma. The data were produced by immunoSEQ multiplex PCR, yet TCRdb's version contains in-frame clones alone and is incomplete. Of about 24,000 clones listed, roughly 71% are singletons. Time point of the sample: cycle 4 day 1 (C4D1), after 5 to 7 weeks of nivolumab. After autologous stem cell transplantation all patients relapsed, and prior brentuximab vedotin exposure differed between cohorts.

Sequences were derived from peripheral blood mononuclear cells (PBMCs), sampled before the fourth cycle of nivolumab. J is TRBJ2-7 and V is TRBV5-6; TRBD2 agrees at 7 bases. This clonotype originated in a human donor with classical Hodgkin lymphoma. CDR3 residues: CASSLEGLGGRYDEQYF. The CDR3 DNA is TGTGCCAGCAGCTTGGAAGGTCTAGGCGGGAGATACGACGAGCAGTACTTC.